The rows below give T cell receptor beta chains drawn from one sample of a study of T-cell reconstitution after alpha-beta-depleted transplantation in children. TCRdb re-derived calls from the PCR reads in MiXCR, one entry per CDR3 protein. The sample includes some 500,000 distinct CDR3 sequences, around 18% seen only once; the top ten take 2.5% to 3.5%. The source material was PBMCs from the stem cell graft donor, sampled from the stem cell graft. The receptors come from a human donor who donated a stem cell graft to a child with acute lymphoblastic leukemia. The CDR3 runs from the conserved cysteine through the conserved F or W. The order of the fields is D gene, V gene, J gene, clone size, CDR3 DNA, CDR3 protein. A D gene is named only where the DNA matches it firmly. The size of a clone is reported for some rows only, either as once, few or many, or as a class for expanded clones.

D gene: .
V gene: TRBV12-3/TRBV12-4
J gene: TRBJ2-1
clone size: .
CDR3 DNA: TGTGCCAGCAGTCCAACGCCTAGCCGGGACGATGAGCAGTTCTTC
CDR3 protein: CASSPTPSRDDEQFF

D gene: .
V gene: TRBV20-1
J gene: TRBJ1-5
clone size: many
CDR3 DNA: TGCAGTGCGTCACAGGGTTTCACGACAAATCAGCCCCAGCATTTT
CDR3 protein: CSASQGFTTNQPQHF

D gene: .
V gene: TRBV6-4
J gene: TRBJ2-1
clone size: .
CDR3 DNA: TGTGCCAGCAGTGAGTTTGGCGAAGGTGAGCAGTTCTTC
CDR3 protein: CASSEFGEGEQFF

D gene: .
V gene: TRBV3-1
J gene: TRBJ2-5
clone size: few
CDR3 DNA: TGTGCCAGCAGCCAACCCCGCGGGACCTCTGGCAAGACCCAGTACTTC
CDR3 protein: CASSQPRGTSGKTQYF

D gene: .
V gene: TRBV12-3/TRBV12-4
J gene: TRBJ2-1
clone size: many
CDR3 DNA: TGTGCCAGCAGTCACCCGGGACCGCCTGGGAATGAGCAGTTCTTC
CDR3 protein: CASSHPGPPGNEQFF

D gene: .
V gene: TRBV6-2/TRBV6-3
J gene: TRBJ2-1
clone size: .
CDR3 DNA: TGTGCCAGCAGTCCCTTCCGAGGAGGCAACAATGAGCAGTTCTTC
CDR3 protein: CASSPFRGGNNEQFF

D gene: TRBD1
V gene: TRBV29-1
J gene: TRBJ2-5
clone size: few
CDR3 DNA: TGCAGCGTTTACCGAGGATTAGGGGGCAAAGAGACCCAGTACTTC
CDR3 protein: CSVYRGLGGKETQYF

D gene: TRBD2
V gene: TRBV5-1
J gene: TRBJ2-1
clone size: .
CDR3 DNA: TGCGCCAGCAGCTTGACCGCGGGAGGCCAAAACAATGAGCAGTTCTTC
CDR3 protein: CASSLTAGGQNNEQFF

D gene: TRBD1
V gene: TRBV2
J gene: TRBJ1-2
clone size: .
CDR3 DNA: TGTGCCAGCATGCCATCCGGGACAGGGAGCGGCTACACCTTC
CDR3 protein: CASMPSGTGSGYTF

D gene: TRBD2
V gene: TRBV24-1
J gene: TRBJ2-1
clone size: few
CDR3 DNA: TGTGCCACCGAGAGTCGTCTACTAGCGGGAGCCCACAATGAGCAGTTCTTC
CDR3 protein: CATESRLLAGAHNEQFF

D gene: .
V gene: TRBV27
J gene: TRBJ2-7
clone size: .
CDR3 DNA: TGTGCCAGCAGTTTATCGGGAGGGACACCGTCCTACGAGCAGTACTTC
CDR3 protein: CASSLSGGTPSYEQYF

D gene: TRBD2
V gene: TRBV5-1
J gene: TRBJ2-3
clone size: .
CDR3 DNA: TGCGCCAGCACTGAGGGACTAAACACAGATACGCAGTATTTT
CDR3 protein: CASTEGLNTDTQYF

D gene: TRBD2
V gene: TRBV12-3/TRBV12-4
J gene: TRBJ2-4
clone size: .
CDR3 DNA: TGTGCCAGCAGTTTAACGGGACTAGCGGGAAGGGGCCTGGAGAACATTCAGTACTTC
CDR3 protein: CASSLTGLAGRGLENIQYF

D gene: .
V gene: TRBV7-3
J gene: TRBJ2-1
clone size: .
CDR3 DNA: TGTGCCAGCAGCGACAGTACTGCCAATGAGCAGTTCTTC
CDR3 protein: CASSDSTANEQFF

D gene: .
V gene: TRBV3-1
J gene: TRBJ2-1
clone size: .
CDR3 DNA: TGTGCCAGCAGCCAAGTAGTCGATGAGCAGTTCTTC
CDR3 protein: CASSQVVDEQFF

D gene: TRBD1
V gene: TRBV10-2
J gene: TRBJ2-3
clone size: .
CDR3 DNA: TGCGCCATCTTGGACAGGGGCGGGGGTACGCAGTATTTT
CDR3 protein: CAILDRGGGTQYF

D gene: TRBD1
V gene: TRBV4-2
J gene: TRBJ1-1
clone size: few
CDR3 DNA: TGTGCCAGCAGCCAGACCCGACAGGGAGGTTTTGGCACTGAAGCTTTCTTT
CDR3 protein: CASSQTRQGGFGTEAFF

D gene: .
V gene: TRBV12-3/TRBV12-4
J gene: TRBJ2-1
clone size: once
CDR3 DNA: TGTGCCAGCCGGGCAATAAGCCTTGAAATATACAATGAGCAGTTCTTC
CDR3 protein: CASRAISLEIYNEQFF

D gene: TRBD1
V gene: TRBV7-9
J gene: TRBJ1-5
clone size: few
CDR3 DNA: TGTGCCAGCAGCACGGGACAGAGCAATCAGCCCCAGCATTTT
CDR3 protein: CASSTGQSNQPQHF

D gene: .
V gene: TRBV18
J gene: TRBJ1-5
clone size: .
CDR3 DNA: TGTGCCAGCTCATCTTGGGATGATAGCAATCAGCCCCAGCATTTT
CDR3 protein: CASSSWDDSNQPQHF

D gene: TRBD1
V gene: TRBV12-3/TRBV12-4
J gene: TRBJ1-2
clone size: few
CDR3 DNA: TGTGCCAGCACCCCGGACAGGGACGGCTACACCTTC
CDR3 protein: CASTPDRDGYTF

D gene: .
V gene: TRBV20-1
J gene: TRBJ2-1
clone size: .
CDR3 DNA: TGCAGTACAGGTATCCGTGAGCAGTTCTTC
CDR3 protein: CSTGIREQFF

D gene: .
V gene: TRBV15
J gene: TRBJ2-1
clone size: many
CDR3 DNA: TGTGCCACCAGCAGAGATTTGGGCTACAATGAGCAGTTCTTC
CDR3 protein: CATSRDLGYNEQFF

D gene: TRBD2
V gene: TRBV20-1
J gene: TRBJ2-2
clone size: .
CDR3 DNA: TGCAGTGCTAGAGGCGGGAGGGCCGCCGGGGAGCTGTTTTTT
CDR3 protein: CSARGGRAAGELFF

D gene: .
V gene: TRBV12-3/TRBV12-4
J gene: TRBJ2-7
clone size: .
CDR3 DNA: TGTGCCAGCAGTCACGGACGGTTAGGCGAGCAGTACTTC
CDR3 protein: CASSHGRLGEQYF

D gene: TRBD2
V gene: TRBV7-9
J gene: TRBJ2-1
clone size: few
CDR3 DNA: TGTGCCAGCAGCTTAGGGCTAGCGGGTTTGGAGCAGTTCTTC
CDR3 protein: CASSLGLAGLEQFF

D gene: .
V gene: TRBV3-1
J gene: TRBJ2-7
clone size: few
CDR3 DNA: TGTGCCAGCAGCCAGGCCTGGACAAGGTCCTACGAGCAGTACTTC
CDR3 protein: CASSQAWTRSYEQYF

D gene: .
V gene: TRBV6-5
J gene: TRBJ2-7
clone size: .
CDR3 DNA: TGTGCCAGCAGTTCAGGTCCGAGCCTCGAGCAGTACTTC
CDR3 protein: CASSSGPSLEQYF

D gene: .
V gene: TRBV29-1
J gene: TRBJ1-1
clone size: .
CDR3 DNA: TGCAGCGTTGTGGGAGGGGGCACTGAAGCTTTCTTT
CDR3 protein: CSVVGGGTEAFF

D gene: .
V gene: TRBV30
J gene: TRBJ1-2
clone size: .
CDR3 DNA: TGTGCCTGGATCGAGACAGTTCACGTCGGAACCTTC
CDR3 protein: CAWIETVHVGTF

D gene: TRBD2
V gene: TRBV20-1
J gene: TRBJ2-1
clone size: few
CDR3 DNA: TGCAGTGCTAGAGAGGCTAGCGGGACCAACTACAATGAGCAGTTCTTC
CDR3 protein: CSAREASGTNYNEQFF

D gene: TRBD2
V gene: TRBV24-1
J gene: TRBJ2-1
clone size: .
CDR3 DNA: TGTGCCACCAGTGATTTCCCCGTAGCGGGATACAATGAGCAGTTCTTC
CDR3 protein: CATSDFPVAGYNEQFF

D gene: TRBD2
V gene: TRBV20-1
J gene: TRBJ2-4
clone size: .
CDR3 DNA: TGCAGTGCTAGGGCTGTTGTGGGAGGGGTGACCACCATAGCCAAAAACATTCAGTACTTC
CDR3 protein: CSARAVVGGVTTIAKNIQYF

D gene: .
V gene: TRBV4-1
J gene: TRBJ1-1
clone size: few
CDR3 DNA: TGCGCCAGCAGCCAGCACAGGGTCGACACTGAAGCTTTCTTT
CDR3 protein: CASSQHRVDTEAFF

D gene: .
V gene: TRBV5-5
J gene: TRBJ1-2
clone size: few
CDR3 DNA: TGTGCCAGCAGCGCCAGACAGGTTATCTATGGCTACACCTTC
CDR3 protein: CASSARQVIYGYTF

D gene: .
V gene: TRBV20-1
J gene: TRBJ2-7
clone size: once
CDR3 DNA: TGCAGTGCTAGAGGACTCCAGGGGCACGAGCAGTACTTC
CDR3 protein: CSARGLQGHEQYF

D gene: .
V gene: TRBV12-3/TRBV12-4
J gene: TRBJ2-5
clone size: .
CDR3 DNA: TGTGCCAGCAGTTTATCGAGCCTAGTCAGAGAGACCCAGTACTTC
CDR3 protein: CASSLSSLVRETQYF

D gene: .
V gene: TRBV12-3/TRBV12-4
J gene: TRBJ2-7
clone size: .
CDR3 DNA: TGTGCCAGCAGTCCCAATTATCCGGGGGGCTGGTACGAGCAGTACTTC
CDR3 protein: CASSPNYPGGWYEQYF

D gene: TRBD2
V gene: TRBV11-2
J gene: TRBJ2-1
clone size: .
CDR3 DNA: TGTGCCAGCAGCTTCACCGGGGGGGCGAATGAGCAGTTCTTC
CDR3 protein: CASSFTGGANEQFF

D gene: TRBD2
V gene: TRBV12-3/TRBV12-4
J gene: TRBJ2-1
clone size: few
CDR3 DNA: TGTGCCAGCAGTGGGACTAGCGGGAGCCCCTACAATGAGCAGTTCTTC
CDR3 protein: CASSGTSGSPYNEQFF

D gene: .
V gene: TRBV12-3/TRBV12-4
J gene: TRBJ1-4
clone size: few
CDR3 DNA: TGTGCCAGCAGTTCCTACGGGACGTTGAATGAAAAACTGTTTTTT
CDR3 protein: CASSSYGTLNEKLFF

D gene: .
V gene: TRBV12-3/TRBV12-4
J gene: TRBJ1-6
clone size: few
CDR3 DNA: TGTGCCAGCAGTTTAAGGCAGGGGAATTCACCCCTCCACTTT
CDR3 protein: CASSLRQGNSPLHF

D gene: .
V gene: TRBV4-1
J gene: TRBJ2-2
clone size: few
CDR3 DNA: TGCGCCAGCAGCCAAGGAAGGGGTCCCGGGGAGCTGTTTTTT
CDR3 protein: CASSQGRGPGELFF